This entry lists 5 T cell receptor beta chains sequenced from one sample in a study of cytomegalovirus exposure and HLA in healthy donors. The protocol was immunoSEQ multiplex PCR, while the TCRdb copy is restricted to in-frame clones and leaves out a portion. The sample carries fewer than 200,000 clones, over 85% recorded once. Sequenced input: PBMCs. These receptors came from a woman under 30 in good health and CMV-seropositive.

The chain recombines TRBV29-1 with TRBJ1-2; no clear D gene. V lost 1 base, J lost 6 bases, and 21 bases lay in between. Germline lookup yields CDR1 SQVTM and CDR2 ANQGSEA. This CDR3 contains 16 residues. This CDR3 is CSVEGTRTLEGDGYTF. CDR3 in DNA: TGCAGCGTTGAAGGGACCAGAACACTTGAGGGTGATGGCTACACCTTC.

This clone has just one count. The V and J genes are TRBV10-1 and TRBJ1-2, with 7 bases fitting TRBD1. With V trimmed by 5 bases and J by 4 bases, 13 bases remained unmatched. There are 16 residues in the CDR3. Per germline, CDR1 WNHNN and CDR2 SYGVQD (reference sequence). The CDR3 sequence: CASSLPNRGEIYGYTF. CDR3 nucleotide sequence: TGCGCCAGCAGTCTTCCGAACAGGGGAGAAATCTATGGCTACACCTTC.

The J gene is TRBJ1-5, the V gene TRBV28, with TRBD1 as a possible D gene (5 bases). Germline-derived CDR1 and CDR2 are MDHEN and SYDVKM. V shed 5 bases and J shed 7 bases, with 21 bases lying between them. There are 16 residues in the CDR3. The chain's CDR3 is CASSPPSLGDYQPQHF. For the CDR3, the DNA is TGTGCCAGCAGTCCTCCCTCCTTAGGGGATTACCAGCCCCAGCATTTT.

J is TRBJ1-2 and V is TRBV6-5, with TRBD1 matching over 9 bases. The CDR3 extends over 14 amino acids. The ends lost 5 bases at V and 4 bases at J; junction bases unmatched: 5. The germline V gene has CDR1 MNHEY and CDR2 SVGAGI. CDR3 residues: CASSTGGASYGYTF. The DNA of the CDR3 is TGTGCCAGCAGTACAGGGGGCGCGAGCTATGGCTACACCTTC.

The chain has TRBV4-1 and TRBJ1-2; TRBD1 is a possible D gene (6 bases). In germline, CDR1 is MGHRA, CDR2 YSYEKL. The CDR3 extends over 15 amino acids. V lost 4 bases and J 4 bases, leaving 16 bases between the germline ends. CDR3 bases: TGCGCCAGCAGCCTTTCTTCGGGACAAAGCTATGGCTACACCTTC. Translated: CASSLSSGQSYGYTF.